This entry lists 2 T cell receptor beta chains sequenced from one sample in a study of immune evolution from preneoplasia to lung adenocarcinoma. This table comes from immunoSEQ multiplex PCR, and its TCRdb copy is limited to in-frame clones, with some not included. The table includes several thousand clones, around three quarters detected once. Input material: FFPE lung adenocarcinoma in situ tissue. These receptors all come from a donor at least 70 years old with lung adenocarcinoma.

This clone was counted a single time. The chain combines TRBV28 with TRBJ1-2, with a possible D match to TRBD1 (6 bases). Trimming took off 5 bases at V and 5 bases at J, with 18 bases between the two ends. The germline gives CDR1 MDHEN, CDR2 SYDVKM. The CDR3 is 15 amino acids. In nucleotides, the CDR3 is TGTGCCAGCAGTGCCAGGGTTGGGGGGGCTTATGGCTACACCTTC. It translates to CASSARVGGAYGYTF.

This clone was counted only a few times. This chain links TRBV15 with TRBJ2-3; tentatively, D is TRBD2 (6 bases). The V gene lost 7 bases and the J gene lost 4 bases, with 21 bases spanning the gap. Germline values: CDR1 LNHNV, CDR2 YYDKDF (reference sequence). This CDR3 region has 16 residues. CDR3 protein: CATKPQAGGIADTQYF. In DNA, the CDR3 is TGTGCCACCAAGCCCCAGGCGGGCGGGATAGCAGATACGCAGTATTTT.